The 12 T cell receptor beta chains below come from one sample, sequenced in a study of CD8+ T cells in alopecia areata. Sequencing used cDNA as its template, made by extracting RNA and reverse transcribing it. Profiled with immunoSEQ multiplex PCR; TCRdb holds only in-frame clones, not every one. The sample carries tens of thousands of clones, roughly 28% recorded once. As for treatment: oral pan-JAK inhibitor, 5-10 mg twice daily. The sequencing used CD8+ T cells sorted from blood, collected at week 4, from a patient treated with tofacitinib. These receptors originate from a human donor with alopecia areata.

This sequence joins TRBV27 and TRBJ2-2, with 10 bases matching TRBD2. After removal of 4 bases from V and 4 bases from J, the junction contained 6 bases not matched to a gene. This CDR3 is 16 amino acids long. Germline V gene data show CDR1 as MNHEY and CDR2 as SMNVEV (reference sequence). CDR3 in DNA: TGTGCCAGCAGTTACCTAGCGGGAGACGTCACCGGGGAGCTGTTTTTT. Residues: CASSYLAGDVTGELFF.

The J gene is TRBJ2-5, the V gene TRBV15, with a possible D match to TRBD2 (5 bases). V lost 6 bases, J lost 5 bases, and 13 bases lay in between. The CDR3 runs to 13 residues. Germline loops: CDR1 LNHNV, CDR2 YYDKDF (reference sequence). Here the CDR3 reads CATRPDYFETQYF. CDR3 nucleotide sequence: TGTGCCACCAGGCCTGACTACTTTGAGACCCAGTACTTC.

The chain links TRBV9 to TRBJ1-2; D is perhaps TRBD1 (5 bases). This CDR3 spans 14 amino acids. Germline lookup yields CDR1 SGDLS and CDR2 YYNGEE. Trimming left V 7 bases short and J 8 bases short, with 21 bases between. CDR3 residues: CASGAGDPDPGYTF. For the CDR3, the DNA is TGTGCCAGCGGGGCGGGGGATCCAGATCCAGGCTACACCTTC.

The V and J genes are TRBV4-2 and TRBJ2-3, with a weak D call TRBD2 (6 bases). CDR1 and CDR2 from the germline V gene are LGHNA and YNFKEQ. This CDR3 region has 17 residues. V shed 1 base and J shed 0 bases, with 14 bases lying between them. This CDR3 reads CASSQVEGSGSTDTQYF. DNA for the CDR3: TGTGCCAGCAGCCAAGTGGAGGGTAGCGGCAGCACAGATACGCAGTATTTT.

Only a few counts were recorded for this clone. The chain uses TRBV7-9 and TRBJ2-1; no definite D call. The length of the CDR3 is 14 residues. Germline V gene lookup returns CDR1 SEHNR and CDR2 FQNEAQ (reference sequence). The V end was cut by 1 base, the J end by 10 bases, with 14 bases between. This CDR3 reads CASSLGSRIWEQFF. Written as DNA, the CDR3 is TGTGCCAGCAGCTTAGGTAGCCGGATTTGGGAGCAGTTCTTC. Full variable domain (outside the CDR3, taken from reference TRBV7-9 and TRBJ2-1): DTGVSQNPRHKITKRGQNVTFRCDPISEHNRLYWYRQTLGQGPEFLTYFQNEAQLEKSRLLSDRFSAERPKGSFSTLEIQRTEQGDSAMYLCASSLGSRIWEQFFGPGTRLTVL.

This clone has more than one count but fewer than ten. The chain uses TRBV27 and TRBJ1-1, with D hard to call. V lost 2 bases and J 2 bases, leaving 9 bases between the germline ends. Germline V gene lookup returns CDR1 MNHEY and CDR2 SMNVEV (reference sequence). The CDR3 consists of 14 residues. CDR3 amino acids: CASSLSQTNTEAFF. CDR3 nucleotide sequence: TGTGCCAGCAGTTTAAGTCAGACTAACACTGAAGCTTTCTTT.

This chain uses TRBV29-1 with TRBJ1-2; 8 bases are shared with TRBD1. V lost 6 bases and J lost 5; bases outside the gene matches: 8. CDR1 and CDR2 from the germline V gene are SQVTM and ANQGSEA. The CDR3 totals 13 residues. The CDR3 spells CSVNQGTGYGYTF. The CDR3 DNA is TGCAGCGTAAACCAGGGGACAGGTTATGGCTACACCTTC.

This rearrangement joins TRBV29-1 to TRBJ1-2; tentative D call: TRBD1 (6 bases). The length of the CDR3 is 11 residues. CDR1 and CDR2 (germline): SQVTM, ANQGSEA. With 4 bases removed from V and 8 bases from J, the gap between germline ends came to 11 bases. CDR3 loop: CSVGGGRGYTF. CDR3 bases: TGCAGCGTTGGAGGGGGTCGGGGCTACACCTTC.

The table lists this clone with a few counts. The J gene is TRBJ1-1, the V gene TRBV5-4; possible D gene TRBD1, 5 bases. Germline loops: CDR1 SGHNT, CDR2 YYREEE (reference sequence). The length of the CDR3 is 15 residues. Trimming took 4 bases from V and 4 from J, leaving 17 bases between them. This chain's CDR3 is CASSPGTGHLTEAFF. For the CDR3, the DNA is TGTGCCAGCAGCCCCGGAACAGGTCATCTCACTGAAGCTTTCTTT.

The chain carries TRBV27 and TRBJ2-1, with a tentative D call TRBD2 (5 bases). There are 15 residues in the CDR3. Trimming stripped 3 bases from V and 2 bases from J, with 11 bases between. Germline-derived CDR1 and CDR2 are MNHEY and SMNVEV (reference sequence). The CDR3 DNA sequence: TGTGCCAGCAGTTTGAGGGCCCCACCCTACAATGAGCAGTTCTTC. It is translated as CASSLRAPPYNEQFF.

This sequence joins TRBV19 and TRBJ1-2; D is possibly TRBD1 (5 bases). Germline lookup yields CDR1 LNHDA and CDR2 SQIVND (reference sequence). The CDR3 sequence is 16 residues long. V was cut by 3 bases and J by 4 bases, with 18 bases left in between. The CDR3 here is CASSISNPGRAYGYTF. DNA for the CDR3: TGTGCCAGTAGTATCTCCAACCCGGGCAGGGCCTATGGCTACACCTTC. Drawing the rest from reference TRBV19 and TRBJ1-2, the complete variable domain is DGGITQSPKYLFRKEGQNVTLSCEQNLNHDAMYWYRQDPGQGLRLIYYSQIVNDFQKGDIAEGYSVSREKKESFPLTVTSAQKNPTAFYLCASSISNPGRAYGYTFGSGTRLTVV.

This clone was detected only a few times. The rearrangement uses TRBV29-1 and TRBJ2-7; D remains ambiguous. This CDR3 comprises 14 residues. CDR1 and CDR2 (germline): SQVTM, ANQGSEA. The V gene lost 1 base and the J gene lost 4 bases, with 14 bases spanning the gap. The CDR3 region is CSVEVGEGTYEQYF. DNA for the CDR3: TGCAGCGTTGAAGTTGGAGAAGGCACGTACGAGCAGTACTTC.